Listed below are T cell receptor beta chains from one sample, sequenced in a study of CD8 T cells in ankylosing spondylitis. TCRdb re-called the 5' RACE reads with MiXCR, one entry per CDR3 protein. This table has roughly 100,000 distinct CDR3 sequences, over 6.5% appearing once. The sample consisted of blood, either unsorted or a sorted T cell fraction (not recorded which). The receptors were gathered from a male donor with ankylosing spondylitis or in good health (not recorded which). Both conserved end residues are part of each CDR3. A D gene is named only where the DNA matches it firmly. Clone size, where shown, is once, few, many, or a class for clones that have expanded.

size,D,V,CDR3
many,.,TRBV19,CASKDPTLSNEKLFF
.,.,TRBV12-3/TRBV12-4,CASSFRATGEAFF
many,.,TRBV4-3,CASSRGNTEAFF
many,.,TRBV20-1,CSARTVNYGYTF
many,.,TRBV20-1,CSGMIVALDEQFF
many,TRBD2,TRBV12-3/TRBV12-4,CASSSSGGVSSYNEQFF
many,.,TRBV4-3,CASSQRFLAGELFF
many,.,TRBV7-2,CASSSFDEQYF
many,.,TRBV7-2,CASSLVGTMNTEAFF
many,.,TRBV6-1,CASTWALEGDTIYF
few,.,TRBV11-3,CASSPDRPTYEQYF
many,TRBD2,TRBV2,CASRGGEAQETQYF
many,.,TRBV5-1,CASSLGRALDYGYTF
.,TRBD1,TRBV19,CASRDRGGQPQHF
many,.,TRBV6-4,CASSMMAADQPQHF
few,.,TRBV13,CASSILLAGWYNEQFF
many,.,TRBV12-2,CASRLAENRRVNTGELFF